Each of the 30 T cell receptor beta chains below was sequenced from the same sample in a study of human T cells and chemical hapten exposure. TCRdb reprocessed the RACE reads with MiXCR, giving one entry per CDR3 protein. The sample consists of 150,000 to 200,000 distinct CDR3 sequences, around 22% of them appearing once. Time point of the sample: patch test 1, 2 weeks after DPC sensitization. Treatment meaning: therapeutic diphenylcyclopropenone sensitization with weekly scalp DPC. Sequencing was performed on whole blood, taken in connection with sensitization to the hapten diphenylcyclopropenone (DPC). The receptors were sampled from a woman between 50 and 59 years old with alopecia areata. Some clones in this sample may be carry-over from other donors' samples.

This clonotype was detected only a few times. This chain connects TRBV5-1 to TRBJ2-7; TRBD1 matches at 8 bases. With V trimmed by 3 bases and J by 1 base, 9 bases remained unmatched. Germline V gene sequence: CDR1 SGHRS, CDR2 YFSETQ. The CDR3 is made up of 16 amino acids. The DNA for the CDR3 is TGCGCCAGCAGCTCATTCCTCCGGGACAGGTCCTACGAGCAGTACTTC. Translated: CASSSFLRDRSYEQYF.

This clonotype has only a few counts. V usage is TRBV6-2 or TRBV6-3 and J usage is TRBJ1-4; weak D call: TRBD1 (5 bases). CDR3 length: 15 amino acids. The ends were cut back, 5 bases at V and 8 bases at J, with 18 bases in the middle. The germline V gene has CDR1 MNHEY and CDR2 SVGEGT. The CDR3 DNA reads as TGTGCCAGCAGTCGTCCCGGGACGTTCAGGGAAAAACTGTTTTTT. Protein product: CASSRPGTFREKLFF.

The chain is built from TRBV6-5 and TRBJ1-1; no definite D call. Germline assignment: CDR1 MNHEY and CDR2 SVGAGI. Deletions cut 6 bases from V and 5 bases from J, with 13 bases between. This CDR3 has 13 residues. Here the CDR3 DNA reads TGTGCCAGCAGGACCACCTGGGGAACTGAAGCTTTCTTT. Protein: CASRTTWGTEAFF.

The rearrangement uses TRBV12-3 or TRBV12-4 and TRBJ1-5; D is undetermined. Trimming pared 2 bases from V and 0 bases from J, leaving 8 bases between. The CDR3 spans 15 residues. Here the CDR3 DNA reads TGTGCCAGCAGTTTAATGGAGTATAGCAATCAGCCCCAGCATTTT. It codes for CASSLMEYSNQPQHF.

V gene TRBV6-1 combines with J gene TRBJ1-5, with D possibly TRBD1 on 6 matching bases. CDR3 size: 16 residues. V lost 4 bases and J lost 1, with 14 bases in between. Germline-derived CDR1 and CDR2 are MNHNS and SASEGT. This chain's CDR3 is CASSGGSGVSNQPQHF. CDR3 in DNA: TGTGCCAGCAGTGGCGGGTCAGGGGTAAGCAATCAGCCCCAGCATTTT.

The chain recombines TRBV13 with TRBJ2-7; TRBD2 matches 12 bases. V dropped 2 bases and J dropped 7; count of bases not matched to a gene: 9. This CDR3 is 16 amino acids long. The germline V gene has CDR1 PRHDT and CDR2 FYEKMQ (reference sequence). This CDR3 reads CASSLMVRLAGGEQYF. CDR3 coding DNA: TGTGCCAGCAGCTTAATGGTCCGGCTAGCGGGAGGGGAGCAGTACTTC. The full variable domain, completed using reference TRBV13 and TRBJ2-7, is AAGVIQSPRHLIKEKRETATLKCYPIPRHDTVYWYQQGPGQDPQFLISFYEKMQSDKGSIPDRFSAQQFSDYHSELNMSSLELGDSALYFCASSLMVRLAGGEQYFGPGTRLTVT.

In its sample, this clonotype was seen a few times. V gene TRBV18 combines with J gene TRBJ1-3; the D is unclear. V was trimmed by 3 bases and J by 3 bases, leaving 18 bases between them. Looked up from germline, CDR1 is KGHSH and CDR2 is LQKENI. The CDR3 has 17 amino acids. The CDR3 sequence: CASSPSGSGLIGNTIYF. CDR3 nucleotides: TGTGCCAGCTCACCGTCGGGGTCGGGCTTAATTGGAAACACCATATATTTT.

The sample holds a few counts of this clonotype. The rearrangement joins TRBV7-8 to TRBJ1-1; 9 bases fit TRBD1. Germline V gives CDR1 SGHVS, CDR2 FQNEAQ. The CDR3 sequence is 15 residues long. V gave up 5 bases and J gave up 4 bases; unmatched junction bases: 8. For the CDR3, the DNA is TGTGCCAGCAGCCAAACAGGGGGCTGGGGCACTGAAGCTTTCTTT. It codes for CASSQTGGWGTEAFF.

This clonotype has just a few counts. The V and J genes are TRBV29-1 and TRBJ2-3, with D perhaps TRBD1 (5 bases). The CDR3 length is 13 residues. Trimming shortened V by 3 bases and J by 6 bases, and 13 bases separated the two germline ends. The germline CDR1 and CDR2 sequences are SQVTM and ANQGSEA. CDR3 DNA sequence: TGCAGCGTTGATTTAGGGGCCCGGGATACGCAGTATTTT. The encoded protein is CSVDLGARDTQYF.

The rearrangement joins TRBV5-1 to TRBJ2-2; D call uncertain. This CDR3 is built from 13 residues. From germline, CDR1 is SGHRS and CDR2 YFSETQ. V lost 0 bases and J 7 bases, leaving 7 bases between the germline ends. The CDR3 protein is CASSLASLGELFF. CDR3 sequence (DNA): TGCGCCAGCAGCTTGGCTAGTCTCGGGGAGCTGTTTTTT.

CDR3 in DNA: TGTGCCAGCAGCCGACGATCTGGGGCAGGACAAGAGACCCAGTACTTC. The encoded protein is CASSRRSGAGQETQYF. This chain joins TRBV3-1 and TRBJ2-5; D possibly corresponds to TRBD1 (5 bases). V was shortened by 4 bases and J by 2 bases, with 17 bases between the two germline ends. CDR1 and CDR2 from the germline V gene are LGHDT and YNNKEL (reference sequence). CDR3 length: 16 amino acids.

The chain couples TRBV5-1 to TRBJ2-5; TRBD2 aligns across 11 bases. V lost 4 bases and J lost 1; bases outside the gene matches: 6. Looked up from germline, CDR1 is SGHRS and CDR2 is YFSETQ. This CDR3 has 16 amino acids. This CDR3 is CASSIWTSGLQETQYF. The CDR3 coding sequence is TGCGCCAGCAGCATCTGGACTAGCGGGCTCCAAGAGACCCAGTACTTC.

This clonotype was seen at least ten times. The V and J genes are TRBV19 and TRBJ2-4, with D unclear. Per the germline V gene, CDR1 is LNHDA and CDR2 is SQIVND (reference sequence). The CDR3 loop spans 12 amino acids. The ends were cut back, 5 bases at V and 5 bases at J, with 7 bases in the middle. CDR3 loop: CASSLRENIQYF. CDR3 DNA sequence: TGTGCCAGTAGTCTCAGAGAAAACATTCAGTACTTC.

The gene calls are TRBV5-1 and TRBJ2-5; 9 positions agree with TRBD1. Per germline, CDR1 SGHRS and CDR2 YFSETQ. V lost 3 bases, J lost 2 bases, and 17 bases stayed unmatched. The CDR3 consists of 19 residues. CDR3 amino acids: CASSSGSGQGELAQETQYF. The CDR3 DNA sequence: TGCGCCAGCAGCTCCGGATCGGGACAGGGAGAACTCGCTCAAGAGACCCAGTACTTC.

This clonotype was seen ten or more times. The chain carries TRBV29-1 and TRBJ2-7, with D tentatively TRBD1 (6 bases). CDR1 is SQVTM, CDR2 ANQGSEA, per germline. This CDR3 comprises 12 residues. V was cut by 3 bases and J by 7 bases, with 13 bases left in between. This CDR3 reads CSVDLARGEQYF. The CDR3 DNA sequence: TGCAGCGTTGATCTTGCCAGGGGTGAGCAGTACTTC.

This clonotype was counted a few times. V usage is TRBV3-1 and J usage is TRBJ1-2; no reliable D call. In germline, CDR1 is LGHDT, CDR2 YNNKEL (reference sequence). This CDR3 is 15 amino acids long. The V and J ends lost 1 base and 4 bases respectively, with 13 bases between them. The CDR3 sequence: CASSQGGTDLYGYTF. DNA of the CDR3: TGTGCCAGCAGCCAAGGTGGAACGGATCTCTATGGCTACACCTTC.

This clonotype was recorded a few times. V and J are TRBV3-1 and TRBJ1-5; D unclear. Germline CDR1 is LGHDT and CDR2 is YNNKEL (reference sequence). Trimming took off 2 bases at V and 5 bases at J, with 7 bases between the two ends. This CDR3 has 13 amino acids. The CDR3 DNA reads TGTGCCAGCAGCCAATATTCGGATCAGCCCCAGCATTTT. This sequence encodes CASSQYSDQPQHF.

The rearrangement links TRBV30 to TRBJ1-4, with 8 bases matching TRBD1. Germline V gene lookup returns CDR1 GTSNPN and CDR2 SVGIG (reference sequence). This CDR3 region has 12 residues. With 7 bases clipped from V and 6 bases from J, the junction kept 4 bases outside the gene matches. The CDR3 spells CALQDRDEKLFF. In nucleotides, the CDR3 is TGTGCCTTACAGGACAGGGATGAAAAACTGTTTTTT.

This clonotype was seen a few times. The chain employs TRBV5-5 and TRBJ1-4; 7 bases map to TRBD1. This CDR3 has 15 residues. After removal of 0 bases from V and 5 bases from J, the junction contained 4 bases not matched to a gene. The germline V gene has CDR1 SGHKS and CDR2 YYEKEE (reference sequence). The CDR3 DNA reads TGTGCCAGCAGCTTGGAGGGGGCGTTGAATGAAAAACTGTTTTTT. Amino acids: CASSLEGALNEKLFF.

The chain has TRBV12-3 or TRBV12-4 and TRBJ1-3, with D hard to call. There are 15 residues in the CDR3. The V end was cut by 3 bases, the J end by 0 bases, with 9 bases between. Here the CDR3 DNA reads TGTGCCAGCAGTTTTACGGCGAGCTCTGGAAACACCATATATTTT. It is translated as CASSFTASSGNTIYF.

The chain carries TRBV19 and TRBJ2-7, with 8 nucleotides matching TRBD1. The CDR3 contains 14 residues. The V gene's germline CDR1 is LNHDA and CDR2 SQIVND (reference sequence). The J segment lost 6 bases and the V segment lost 2 bases, leaving 6 bases of the junction unmatched. The CDR3 bases are TGTGCCAGTAGTATAACGGGACAGGTAGCCGAGCAGTACTTC. Translating gives CASSITGQVAEQYF.

The rearrangement links TRBV5-6 to TRBJ1-5; D unresolved. Trimming stripped 2 bases from V and 7 bases from J, with 13 bases between. The CDR3 runs to 14 residues. Germline CDR1 reads SGHDT; CDR2 reads YYEEEE. CDR3 residues: CASSFSPGGQPQHF. The CDR3 bases are TGTGCCAGCAGCTTTTCGCCTGGCGGCCAGCCCCAGCATTTT.

The chain carries TRBV7-8 and TRBJ2-7, with 7 nucleotides matching TRBD1. The CDR3 totals 13 residues. V shed 5 bases and J 3 bases; nucleotides not matched to a gene: 4. In germline, CDR1 is SGHVS, CDR2 FQNEAQ. The CDR3 sequence: CASSLGTVYEQYF. The CDR3, as DNA: TGTGCCAGCAGCCTAGGGACAGTCTACGAGCAGTACTTC.

The CDR3 region is CSALSPRQGMSTEAFF. CDR3 coding DNA: TGCAGTGCCCTGAGCCCCAGACAGGGGATGAGCACTGAAGCTTTCTTT. This chain links TRBV20-1 with TRBJ1-1; 8 positions match TRBD1. The CDR3 runs 16 residues. Germline lookup yields CDR1 DFQATT and CDR2 SNEGSKA (reference sequence). With V trimmed by 6 bases and J by 4 bases, 16 bases remained unmatched.

Only a few counts were recorded for this clonotype. V gene TRBV5-1 combines with J gene TRBJ2-1; D possibly corresponds to TRBD2 (5 bases). Germline loops: CDR1 SGHRS, CDR2 YFSETQ. The CDR3 runs to 14 residues. The V end lost 4 bases, the J end lost 8 bases, and 16 bases lay between the germline ends. CDR3 loop: CASSIPLASDEQFF. The CDR3, as DNA: TGCGCCAGCAGCATCCCCTTAGCGAGCGATGAGCAGTTCTTC.

The rearrangement uses TRBV27 and TRBJ2-5; D is unresolved. Per the germline V gene, CDR1 is MNHEY and CDR2 is SMNVEV (reference sequence). The CDR3 runs 13 residues. Trimming took 2 bases from V and 4 from J, leaving 8 bases between them. The CDR3 loop is CASSLVGLETQYF. For the CDR3, the DNA is TGTGCCAGCAGTTTAGTGGGATTAGAGACCCAGTACTTC.

V gene TRBV9 combines with J gene TRBJ2-3, with 7 bases aligning to TRBD2. Germline V lookup: CDR1 SGDLS, CDR2 YYNGEE. The ends lost 3 bases at V and 3 bases at J; junction bases unmatched: 10. The CDR3 sequence is 16 residues long. The CDR3 sequence: CASSGGPSGLTDTQYF. The CDR3 coding sequence is TGTGCCAGCAGCGGGGGTCCTAGCGGATTGACAGATACGCAGTATTTT.

This clonotype was counted a few times. The chain has TRBV4-2 and TRBJ1-2; D is unresolved. This CDR3 comprises 16 residues. Trimming took 2 bases from V and 2 from J, leaving 15 bases between them. Germline-derived CDR1 and CDR2 are LGHNA and YNFKEQ. The CDR3 reads CASSQFRAGINYGYTF. The CDR3 DNA reads TGTGCCAGCAGCCAATTTAGGGCGGGGATCAACTATGGCTACACCTTC.

CDR3: CASSERGAQGTRQFF. CDR3 DNA: TGTGCCAGCAGTGAACGGGGGGCGCAAGGGACGAGGCAGTTCTTC. The chain joins TRBV27 to TRBJ2-1, with a tentative D call TRBD2 (7 bases). Trimming took off 5 bases at V and 12 bases at J, with 23 bases between the two ends. Per germline, CDR1 MNHEY and CDR2 SMNVEV (reference sequence). CDR3 length: 15 residues.

The chain combines TRBV5-1 with TRBJ2-1; 12 bases map to TRBD2. Germline assignment: CDR1 SGHRS and CDR2 YFSETQ. The V and J ends lost 2 bases and 8 bases, in that order; junction bases with no gene match: 5. The CDR3 has 15 amino acids. In DNA, the CDR3 is TGCGCCAGCAGCTTTCTAGCGGGAGGGCCCGATGAGCAGTTCTTC. This translates into CASSFLAGGPDEQFF.